The clone carrying this TCR beta chain has only one observation. Its antigen is as yet unknown. The germline V gene encodes CDR1 SGHRS and CDR2 YFSETQ. The CDR3 has 16 amino acids. Trimming left V 4 bases short and J 0 bases short, with 16 bases between. These data originate in a study of untreated major depressive disorder. Regarding the study as a whole: Depressed patients' CD4+ T cells carried increased TRBV05-01 (Vbeta 5.1) usage versus control CD4+ T cells.

Sequencing used immunoSEQ multiplex PCR; TCRdb keeps in-frame clones, though not all of them. The sample consists of fewer than 30,000 clones, around 93% of them appearing once. The clonotype was recovered from a woman aged 25-40 years with major depressive disorder. This chain uses TRBV5-1 with TRBJ1-1, with D possibly TRBD1 on 5 matching bases. Material: CD4+ T cells from PBMCs. Here the CDR3 DNA reads TGCGCCAGCAGCGCGAGGACAAACCACATGAACACTGAAGCTTTCTTT. Amino acid sequence: CASSARTNHMNTEAFF.